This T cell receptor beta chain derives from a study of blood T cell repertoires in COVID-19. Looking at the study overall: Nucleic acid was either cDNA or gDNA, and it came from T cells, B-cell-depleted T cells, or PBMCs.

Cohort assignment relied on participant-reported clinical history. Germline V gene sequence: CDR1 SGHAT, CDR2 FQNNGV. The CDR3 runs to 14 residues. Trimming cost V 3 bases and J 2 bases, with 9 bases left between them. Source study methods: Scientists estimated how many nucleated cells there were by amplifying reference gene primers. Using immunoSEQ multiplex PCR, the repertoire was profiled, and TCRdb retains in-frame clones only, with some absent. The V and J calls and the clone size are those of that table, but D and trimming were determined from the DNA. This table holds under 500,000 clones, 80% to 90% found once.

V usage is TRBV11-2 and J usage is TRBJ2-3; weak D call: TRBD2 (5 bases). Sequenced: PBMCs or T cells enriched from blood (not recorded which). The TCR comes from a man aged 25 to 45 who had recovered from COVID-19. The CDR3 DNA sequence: TGTGCCAGCAGCTTGAGGGATCCCACAGATACGCAGTATTTT. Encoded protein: CASSLRDPTDTQYF.